This T cell receptor (beta chain) appears in the sequencing data of a study of blood T cells in healthy people across ages. The CDR3 extends over 13 amino acids. Germline CDR1 and CDR2: GTSNPN and SVGIG (reference sequence). Primers used in a second PCR of about 6 to 11 cycles were a sample-barcoded 5' primer and a J-beta primer mix. Each CDR3 protein is one row after TCRdb ran MiXCR on the 5' RACE reads. Of 1.5 million to 2 million distinct CDR3 sequences listed, 28% are singletons. This clonotype originated in a woman in her 30s in good health. V usage is TRBV30 and J usage is TRBJ2-3; D perhaps matches TRBD2 (6 bases). Sequencing used blood. CDR3 in DNA: TGTGCATCGACTAGTAGACCGACAGATACGCAGTATTTT. This sequence encodes CASTSRPTDTQYF.